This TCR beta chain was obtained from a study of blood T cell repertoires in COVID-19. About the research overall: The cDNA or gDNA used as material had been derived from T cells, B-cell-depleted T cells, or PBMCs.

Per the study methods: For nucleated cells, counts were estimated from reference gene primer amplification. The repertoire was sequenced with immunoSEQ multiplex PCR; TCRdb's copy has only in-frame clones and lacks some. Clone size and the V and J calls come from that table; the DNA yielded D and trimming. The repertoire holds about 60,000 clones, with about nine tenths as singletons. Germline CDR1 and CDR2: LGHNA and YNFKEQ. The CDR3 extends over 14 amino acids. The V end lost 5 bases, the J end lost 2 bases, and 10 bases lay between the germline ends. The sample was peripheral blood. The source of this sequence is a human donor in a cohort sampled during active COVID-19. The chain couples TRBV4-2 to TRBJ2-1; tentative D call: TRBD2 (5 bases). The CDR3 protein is CASSATGTYNEQFF. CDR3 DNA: TGTGCCAGCAGCGCGACCGGGACCTACAATGAGCAGTTCTTC.